A selection of T cell receptor beta chains follows, all from one sample in a study of human T cells and chemical hapten exposure. TCRdb re-called the RACE reads through MiXCR, storing one row per CDR3 protein. The sample holds about 89,000 distinct CDR3 sequences, 10% to 15% seen once. Sequencing used whole blood, obtained in connection with sensitization to the hapten diphenylcyclopropenone (DPC). The receptors were sampled from a woman in her forties or fifties with alopecia areata. Some clones in this sample may be carry-over from other donors' samples. The CDR3 runs from the conserved cysteine through the conserved F or W.

CDR3 length: 18
V gene: TRBV10-2
CDR3 protein: CASSPGLAAHSSYNEQFF

CDR3 length: 15
V gene: TRBV9
CDR3 protein: CASSLAVGPGNTIYF

CDR3 length: 16
V gene: TRBV7-9
CDR3 protein: CASSPIAGVDYNEQFF

CDR3 length: 15
V gene: TRBV7-2
CDR3 protein: CASSTTGTGVYGYTF

CDR3 length: 12
V gene: TRBV11-1
CDR3 protein: CASSSSINEQFF

CDR3 length: 19
V gene: TRBV28
CDR3 protein: CASSTSSAAHFPNTGELFF

CDR3 length: 15
V gene: TRBV27
CDR3 protein: CASSFQTGAGSPLHF

CDR3 length: 14
V gene: TRBV11-2
CDR3 protein: CASSLSIGSGELFF

CDR3 length: 16
V gene: TRBV10-2
CDR3 protein: CASSGGVGGINEKLFF

CDR3 length: 14
V gene: TRBV6-2/TRBV6-3
CDR3 protein: CASRGTSPSGELFF

CDR3 length: 16
V gene: TRBV7-2
CDR3 protein: CASSLELLPGADTQYF

CDR3 length: 13
V gene: TRBV12-3/TRBV12-4
CDR3 protein: CASSLAFKNTIYF

CDR3 length: 16
V gene: TRBV6-2/TRBV6-3
CDR3 protein: CASSYRVVSGSNEQYF

CDR3 length: 14
V gene: TRBV29-1
CDR3 protein: CSVGRPLRDNEQFF

CDR3 length: 14
V gene: TRBV3-1
CDR3 protein: CASSQDGGGRAQYF

CDR3 length: 14
V gene: TRBV28
CDR3 protein: CASGRLGGATGYTF

CDR3 length: 14
V gene: TRBV12-3/TRBV12-4
CDR3 protein: CASSLDSTQYGYTF

CDR3 length: 15
V gene: TRBV21-1
CDR3 protein: CASSQTGAPRGAQHF

CDR3 length: 16
V gene: TRBV5-1
CDR3 protein: CASSLTTNLLNTEAFF

CDR3 length: 15
V gene: TRBV7-6
CDR3 protein: CASSLVRAGTGELFF

CDR3 length: 13
V gene: TRBV7-2
CDR3 protein: CASSRDITDTQYF

CDR3 length: 13
V gene: TRBV7-2
CDR3 protein: CASSPSVNYGYTF

CDR3 length: 15
V gene: TRBV9
CDR3 protein: CASSVDQGSWGEQFF

CDR3 length: 14
V gene: TRBV29-1
CDR3 protein: CSVVRTGANTEAFF

CDR3 length: 13
V gene: TRBV11-2
CDR3 protein: CASSLDIADTQYF

CDR3 length: 15
V gene: TRBV6-5
CDR3 protein: CASTRASGRLETQYF

CDR3 length: 15
V gene: TRBV20-1
CDR3 protein: CSARKLAGAGYEQYF

CDR3 length: 13
V gene: TRBV9
CDR3 protein: CASSREMNTEAFF

CDR3 length: 13
V gene: TRBV29-1
CDR3 protein: CSVGVAGHNEQFF

CDR3 length: 15
V gene: TRBV28
CDR3 protein: CASSLNGGEDYGYTF

CDR3 length: 14
V gene: TRBV20-1
CDR3 protein: CSARGLRVYNEQFF

CDR3 length: 15
V gene: TRBV5-1
CDR3 protein: CASSLSGREEDTQYF

CDR3 length: 13
V gene: TRBV5-1
CDR3 protein: CASSLEVGDTQYF

CDR3 length: 17
V gene: TRBV11-2
CDR3 protein: CASSRGGLAGFQETQYF

CDR3 length: 14
V gene: TRBV7-6
CDR3 protein: CASRPPGITGELFF

CDR3 length: 12
V gene: TRBV3-1
CDR3 protein: CASSQGNTEAFF

CDR3 length: 16
V gene: TRBV10-1
CDR3 protein: CASSESLGDGTDTQYF

CDR3 length: 15
V gene: TRBV29-1
CDR3 protein: CSVESGRENPYGYTF

CDR3 length: 12
V gene: TRBV28
CDR3 protein: CASSFLSYGYTF

CDR3 length: 11
V gene: TRBV29-1
CDR3 protein: CSVTNVEEQYF

CDR3 length: 16
V gene: TRBV5-1
CDR3 protein: CASSFSGTYITDTQYF

CDR3 length: 13
V gene: TRBV3-1
CDR3 protein: CASSPRGYNEQFF

CDR3 length: 13
V gene: TRBV6-1
CDR3 protein: CASLRQGYQPQHF

CDR3 length: 13
V gene: TRBV6-5
CDR3 protein: CASSGDGTYEQYF

CDR3 length: 13
V gene: TRBV19
CDR3 protein: CAARGLGTGELFF

CDR3 length: 15
V gene: TRBV20-1
CDR3 protein: CSARRPGTNTGELFF

CDR3 length: 14
V gene: TRBV7-2
CDR3 protein: CASSLDRGRNEQFF

CDR3 length: 15
V gene: TRBV20-1
CDR3 protein: CSARVWGSGFSEQYF

CDR3 length: 12
V gene: TRBV7-9
CDR3 protein: CASLGQNTEAFF

CDR3 length: 13
V gene: TRBV30
CDR3 protein: CAWSAGSNTEAFF

CDR3 length: 14
V gene: TRBV29-1
CDR3 protein: CSVSMTGGQSPLHF

CDR3 length: 15
V gene: TRBV11-2
CDR3 protein: CASSPRTTLGRDQFF

CDR3 length: 12
V gene: TRBV12-3/TRBV12-4
CDR3 protein: CASSRAGTRAFF

CDR3 length: 14
V gene: TRBV5-1
CDR3 protein: CASSLSASSDTQYF

CDR3 length: 14
V gene: TRBV7-9
CDR3 protein: CASSTTGGTSPLHF

CDR3 length: 14
V gene: TRBV7-8
CDR3 protein: CASSPHWNRDGQYF

CDR3 length: 12
V gene: TRBV2
CDR3 protein: CASSDLGDTQYF

CDR3 length: 15
V gene: TRBV12-3/TRBV12-4
CDR3 protein: CASTGSGLNTGELFF

CDR3 length: 13
V gene: TRBV20-1
CDR3 protein: CSAATISTYEQYF